The T cell receptor beta chain under discussion was sequenced for a study of blood T cell repertoires in COVID-19. The data were produced by immunoSEQ multiplex PCR, yet TCRdb's version contains in-frame clones alone and is incomplete. The sample lists approximately 470,000 clones, roughly 88% seen once, with under 4% in the top ten. The germline V gene encodes CDR1 MNHEY and CDR2 SVGAGI. V was pared by 10 bases and J by 3 bases, with 5 bases of the junction left unmatched. CDR3 length: 13 residues. Source material: peripheral blood. The TCR originated in a human donor in a cohort sampled during active COVID-19. The chain joins TRBV6-5 to TRBJ2-3; 9 bases match TRBD1. CDR3 DNA: TGTGCCATTTCCGGGACAGGGACAGATACGCAGTATTTT. It is translated as CAISGTGTDTQYF.